This T cell receptor beta chain comes out of a study of T cell repertoires in cytomegalovirus infection. Study as a whole: Shared public TCR beta signatures pointed to both CMV infection and a matching HLA type. Overall study results and limits: Ex vivo responses were dominated by HLA-C-restricted CMV-specific TCR beta clonotypes.

This clonotype was detected a few times. The antigen is not known. TCRdb used MiXCR to reprocess the reads, holding one entry per CDR3 protein. Of 800,000 to 950,000 distinct CDR3 sequences detected, 30% to 35% appear once; the ten largest clones hold 9.5% to 15%. Looked up from germline, CDR1 is SGHVS and CDR2 is FNYEAQ. CDR3 length: 16 residues. Between the trimmed V and J ends, which lost 3 bases and 4 bases, there was a span of 16 bases. Sequenced here: cultured CD8+ T cells from PBMCs, sampled from culture after CMV antigen stimulation. The source of this sequence is a human donor in good health (CMV status not recorded). Some clones in this sample may be carry-over from other donors' samples. This chain joins TRBV7-6 and TRBJ2-1; D remains ambiguous. CDR3: CASSLYIPELYNEQFF. CDR3 DNA sequence: TGTGCCAGCAGCTTGTACATTCCGGAACTATACAATGAGCAGTTCTTC.